The T cell receptor beta chain described here comes from a study of T cells in localized non-small cell lung cancer. Germline assignment: CDR1 SEHNR and CDR2 FQNEAQ (reference sequence). This CDR3 spans 13 amino acids. Study-level results: Uninvolved adjacent lung showed higher T cell clonality than tumor.

Remarks on this clone: Antigen unknown. At one boundary the junction diverges from the germline segment, which might be a read error.

The protocol was immunoSEQ multiplex PCR, while the TCRdb copy is restricted to in-frame clones and leaves out a portion. This table holds roughly 39,000 clones, around 84% found once. The sequencing used peripheral blood, collected before any cancer treatment. The rearrangement links TRBV7-9 to TRBJ2-2, with D possibly TRBD2 on 6 matching bases. This receptor was identified in a man aged 18 to 49 with stage I lung adenocarcinoma. The CDR3 loop is CASIPGGPGGLFF. For the CDR3, the DNA is TGTGCCAGCATTCCCGGGGGACCCGGGGGGCTGTTTTTT.